This TCR beta chain was recovered during a study of response to subunit inactivated influenza vaccine. Study-level results: Each seasonal flu vaccination may recruit only limited new T cells, authors suggested.

Of note for this clonotype: The antigen is not known.

The length of the CDR3 is 13 residues. V shed 2 bases and J shed 4 bases, with 9 bases lying between them. Germline lookup yields CDR1 SGHTA and CDR2 FQGNSA. In TCRdb, the RT-PCR reads were re-called with MiXCR into one record per CDR3 protein. The data show a few hundred thousand distinct CDR3 sequences, roughly a fifth seen once. The TCR was taken from a man between 50 and 75 years old who received an inactivated influenza vaccine. Sequencing used PBMCs from blood, obtained about 20 months after vaccination. This rearrangement joins TRBV7-2 to TRBJ2-7; D uncertain. The CDR3 sequence is CASSLRRQYEQYF. CDR3 nucleotides: TGTGCCAGCAGCTTACGTCGGCAGTACGAGCAGTACTTC.